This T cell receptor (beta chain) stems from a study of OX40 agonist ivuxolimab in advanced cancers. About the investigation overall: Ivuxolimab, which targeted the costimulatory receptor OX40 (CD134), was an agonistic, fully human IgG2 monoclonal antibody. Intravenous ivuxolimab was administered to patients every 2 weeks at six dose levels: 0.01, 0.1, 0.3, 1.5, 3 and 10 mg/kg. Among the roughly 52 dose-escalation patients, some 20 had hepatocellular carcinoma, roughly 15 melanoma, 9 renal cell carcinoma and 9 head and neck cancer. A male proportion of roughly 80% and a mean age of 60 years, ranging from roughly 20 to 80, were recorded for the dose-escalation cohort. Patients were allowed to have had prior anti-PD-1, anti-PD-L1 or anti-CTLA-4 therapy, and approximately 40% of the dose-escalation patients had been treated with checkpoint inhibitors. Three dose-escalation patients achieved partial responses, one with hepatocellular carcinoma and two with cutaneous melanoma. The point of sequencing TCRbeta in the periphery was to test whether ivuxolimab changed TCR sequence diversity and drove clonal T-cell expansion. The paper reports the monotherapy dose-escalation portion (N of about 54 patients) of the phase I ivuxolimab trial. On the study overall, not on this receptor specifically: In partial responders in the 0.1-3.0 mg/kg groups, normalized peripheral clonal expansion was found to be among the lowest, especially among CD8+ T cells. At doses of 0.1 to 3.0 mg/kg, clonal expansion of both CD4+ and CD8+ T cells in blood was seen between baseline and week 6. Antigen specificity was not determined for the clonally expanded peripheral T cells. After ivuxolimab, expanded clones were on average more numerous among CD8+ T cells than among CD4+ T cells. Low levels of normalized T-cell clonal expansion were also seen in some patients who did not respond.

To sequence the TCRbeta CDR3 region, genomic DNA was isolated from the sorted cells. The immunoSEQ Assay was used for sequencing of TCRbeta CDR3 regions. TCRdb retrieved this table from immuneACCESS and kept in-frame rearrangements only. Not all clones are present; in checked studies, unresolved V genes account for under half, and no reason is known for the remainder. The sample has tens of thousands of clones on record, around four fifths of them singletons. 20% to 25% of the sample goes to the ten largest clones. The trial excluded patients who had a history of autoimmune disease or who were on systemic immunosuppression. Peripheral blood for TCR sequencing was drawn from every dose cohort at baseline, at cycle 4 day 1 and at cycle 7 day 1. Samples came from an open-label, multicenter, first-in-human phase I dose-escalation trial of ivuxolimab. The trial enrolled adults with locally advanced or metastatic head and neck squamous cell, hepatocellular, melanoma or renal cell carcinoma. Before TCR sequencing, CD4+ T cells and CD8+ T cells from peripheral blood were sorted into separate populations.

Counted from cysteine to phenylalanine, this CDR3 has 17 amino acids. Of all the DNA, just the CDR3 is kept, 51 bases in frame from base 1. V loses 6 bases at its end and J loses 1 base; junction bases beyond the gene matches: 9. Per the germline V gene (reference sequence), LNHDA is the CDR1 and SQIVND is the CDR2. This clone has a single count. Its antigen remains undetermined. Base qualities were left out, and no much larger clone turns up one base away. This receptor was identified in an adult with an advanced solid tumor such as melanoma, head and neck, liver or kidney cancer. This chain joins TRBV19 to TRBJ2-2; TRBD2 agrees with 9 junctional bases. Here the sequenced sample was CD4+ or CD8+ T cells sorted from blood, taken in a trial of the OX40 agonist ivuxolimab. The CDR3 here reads CASRLLAGRVNTGELFF. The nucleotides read TGTGCCAGTAGACTCCTAGCGGGAAGGGTGAACACCGGGGAGCTGTTTTTT.